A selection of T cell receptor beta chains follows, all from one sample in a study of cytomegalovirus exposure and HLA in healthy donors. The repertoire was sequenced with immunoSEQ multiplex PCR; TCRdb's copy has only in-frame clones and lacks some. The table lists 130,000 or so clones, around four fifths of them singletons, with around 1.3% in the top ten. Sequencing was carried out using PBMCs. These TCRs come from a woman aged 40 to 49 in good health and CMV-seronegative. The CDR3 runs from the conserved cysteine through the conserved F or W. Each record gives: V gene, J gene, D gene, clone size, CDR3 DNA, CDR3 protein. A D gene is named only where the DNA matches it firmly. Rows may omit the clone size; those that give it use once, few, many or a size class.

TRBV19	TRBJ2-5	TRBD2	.	TGTGCCAGTAGTCCCGGACTAGCGGGGGGGCGGAAAGAAGAGACCCAGTACTTC	CASSPGLAGGRKEETQYF
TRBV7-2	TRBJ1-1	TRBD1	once	TGTGCCAGCAGTCCGACAGGGTCGGGCACTGAAGCTTTCTTT	CASSPTGSGTEAFF
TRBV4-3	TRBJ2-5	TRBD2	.	TGCGCCAGCAGCCAAGTAGGGACTAGCGGACAAGAGACCCAGTACTTC	CASSQVGTSGQETQYF
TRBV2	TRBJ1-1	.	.	TGTGCCAGCAGTCTTGGAGGGGCAGGGATTACTGAAGCTTTCTTT	CASSLGGAGITEAFF
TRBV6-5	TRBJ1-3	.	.	TGTGCCAGCAGTGCTCAGGGAACTGGAAACACCATATATTTT	CASSAQGTGNTIYF
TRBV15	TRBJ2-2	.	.	TGTGCCACCAGCCGGATGGGACAGAACACCGGGGAGCTGTTTTTT	CATSRMGQNTGELFF
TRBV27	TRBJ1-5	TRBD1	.	TGTGCCAGCAGTTTAATGGGACAGGGGAGATATAGCAATCAGCCCCAGCATTTT	CASSLMGQGRYSNQPQHF
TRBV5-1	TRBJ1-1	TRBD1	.	TGCGCCAGCAGCGGGGACAGGGGAGGGGACACTGAAGCTTTCTTT	CASSGDRGGDTEAFF
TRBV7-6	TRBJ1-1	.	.	TGTGCCAGCGCCTCGGACTTGAACACTGAAGCTTTCTTT	CASASDLNTEAFF
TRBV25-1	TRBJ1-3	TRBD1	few	TGTGCCAGCAGTGGACAGGGACAGCACTCTGGAAACACCATATATTTT	CASSGQGQHSGNTIYF
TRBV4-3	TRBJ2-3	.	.	TGCGCCAGCAGCCAAGAAGGGGGTAATACGCAGTATTTT	CASSQEGGNTQYF
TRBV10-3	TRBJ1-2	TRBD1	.	TGTGCCACCGGACAGGGATTAAGCTATGGCTACACCTTC	CATGQGLSYGYTF
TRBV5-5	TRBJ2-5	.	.	TGTGCCAGCAGCTTGTTCTTAGCCTTAGAGACCCAGTACTTC	CASSLFLALETQYF
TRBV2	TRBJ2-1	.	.	TGTGCCAGCAGTGAAGCACAGGGTCCCTACTCGGGTGAGCAGTTCTTC	CASSEAQGPYSGEQFF
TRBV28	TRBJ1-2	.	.	.	CASSSSAGTGYMGGYTF
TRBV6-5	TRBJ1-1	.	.	TGTGCCAGCAGGCGGGAGGCGGGTGAAGCTTTCTTT	CASRREAGEAFF
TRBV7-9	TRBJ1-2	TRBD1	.	TGTGCCAGCAGCTTAGCGTTAACAGGGGAGGATGGCTACACCTTC	CASSLALTGEDGYTF
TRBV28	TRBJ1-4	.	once	TGTGCCAGCAGTAACCAGGGTTGGAGTGAAAAACTGTTTTTT	CASSNQGWSEKLFF
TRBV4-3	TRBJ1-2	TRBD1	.	TGCGCCAGCAGCCAAGATGGACAGGGGTATGGCTACACCTTC	CASSQDGQGYGYTF
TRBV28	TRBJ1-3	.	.	TGTGCCAGCACTACGTCAGGGCGCTCTGGAAACACCATATATTTT	CASTTSGRSGNTIYF
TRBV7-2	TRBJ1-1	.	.	TGTGCCAGCAGCTTATCCAGGGACACTGAAGCTTTCTTT	CASSLSRDTEAFF
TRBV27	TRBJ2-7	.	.	TGTGCCAGCAGCAGAGGACAGACTCCGGCCTCCTACGAGCAGTACTTC	CASSRGQTPASYEQYF
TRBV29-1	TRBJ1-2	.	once	TGCAGCGCCAAAGAGGTAGCCAGGGCCTATGGCTACACCTTC	CSAKEVARAYGYTF
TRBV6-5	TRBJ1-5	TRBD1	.	TGTGCCAGCAGTTTACAGGGGTTTCGTAATCAGCCCCAGCATTTT	CASSLQGFRNQPQHF
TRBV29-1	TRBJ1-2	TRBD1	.	TGCAGCGTCCAACAGGGGACCGGCTATGGCTACACCTTC	CSVQQGTGYGYTF
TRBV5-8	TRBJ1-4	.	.	TGTGCCAGCAGCTTGGGATCCTCTAGGGGAAAACTGTTTTTT	CASSLGSSRGKLFF
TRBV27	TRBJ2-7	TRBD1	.	TGTGCCAGCAGCCCCCCGGGACAGGCCTACGAGCAGTACTTC	CASSPPGQAYEQYF
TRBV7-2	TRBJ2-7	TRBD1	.	TGTGCCAGCAGCTACTTGGGACAGGGTTACGAGCAGTACTTC	CASSYLGQGYEQYF
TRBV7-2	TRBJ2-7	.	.	TGTGCCAGCAGCTCATACAGTCGTTCCTACGAGCAGTACTTC	CASSSYSRSYEQYF
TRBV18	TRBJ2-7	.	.	TGTGCCAGCTCCCCGACAGAAGCCTACGAGCAGTACTTC	CASSPTEAYEQYF
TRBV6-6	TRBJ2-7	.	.	TGTGCCAGTTGGGACCGGGACTTTACCTACGAGCAGTACTTC	CASWDRDFTYEQYF
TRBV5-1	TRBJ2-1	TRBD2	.	TGCGCCAGCAGCTTGGTGGGCGGGGGGACACCCTACAATGAGCAGTTCTTC	CASSLVGGGTPYNEQFF
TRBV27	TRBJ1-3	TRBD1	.	TGTGCCAGCAGTGGAGGGACAGGCGGACTCATGAACACCATATATTTT	CASSGGTGGLMNTIYF
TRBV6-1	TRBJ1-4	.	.	TGTGCCAGCAGCGGGGCGGGGAGAACTAATGAAAAACTGTTTTTT	CASSGAGRTNEKLFF
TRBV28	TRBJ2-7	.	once	TGTGCCTCTAACACAGGGCAGTCCTACGAGCAGTACTTC	CASNTGQSYEQYF
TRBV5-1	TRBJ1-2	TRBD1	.	TGCGCCAGCAGCCTTAACGACAGGGACCGTGGCTACACCTTC	CASSLNDRDRGYTF
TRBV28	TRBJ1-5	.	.	TGTGCCACGACGGACACGGCTGTGATGGCCCAGCATTTT	CATTDTAVMAQHF
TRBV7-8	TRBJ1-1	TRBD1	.	TGTGCCAGCAGCTTTATAAGGGGGCAGGGTGAAGCTTTCTTT	CASSFIRGQGEAFF
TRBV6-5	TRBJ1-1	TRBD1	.	TGTGCCAGCAGTTCTCCCCGACAGGGCCTCTTAGCTGAAGCTTTCTTT	CASSSPRQGLLAEAFF
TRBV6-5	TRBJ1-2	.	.	TGTGCCAGCAGTTACAGTGACCCTGGCGGCTACATCTTC	CASSYSDPGGYIF
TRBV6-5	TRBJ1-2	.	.	TGTGCCACCTTCAACAGGCTGGGAGGCTACACCTTC	CATFNRLGGYTF
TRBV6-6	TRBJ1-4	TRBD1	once	TGTGCCAGCAGGCCAGACAGGGTTAATGAAAAACTGTTTTTT	CASRPDRVNEKLFF
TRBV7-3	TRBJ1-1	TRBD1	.	TGTGCCAGCAGCAACGACAGGGAGACTGAAGCTTTCTTT	CASSNDRETEAFF
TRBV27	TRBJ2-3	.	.	TGTGCCAGCAGGGAAAAAGGTGCCGGGACACACAGCACAGATACGCAGTATTTT	CASREKGAGTHSTDTQYF
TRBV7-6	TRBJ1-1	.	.	TGTGCCAGCAGCGGACAGCCGAACACTGAAGCTTTCTTT	CASSGQPNTEAFF
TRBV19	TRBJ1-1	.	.	TGTGCCAGTAGTATGGGCTCAGGGGTCAACACTGAAGCTTTCTTT	CASSMGSGVNTEAFF